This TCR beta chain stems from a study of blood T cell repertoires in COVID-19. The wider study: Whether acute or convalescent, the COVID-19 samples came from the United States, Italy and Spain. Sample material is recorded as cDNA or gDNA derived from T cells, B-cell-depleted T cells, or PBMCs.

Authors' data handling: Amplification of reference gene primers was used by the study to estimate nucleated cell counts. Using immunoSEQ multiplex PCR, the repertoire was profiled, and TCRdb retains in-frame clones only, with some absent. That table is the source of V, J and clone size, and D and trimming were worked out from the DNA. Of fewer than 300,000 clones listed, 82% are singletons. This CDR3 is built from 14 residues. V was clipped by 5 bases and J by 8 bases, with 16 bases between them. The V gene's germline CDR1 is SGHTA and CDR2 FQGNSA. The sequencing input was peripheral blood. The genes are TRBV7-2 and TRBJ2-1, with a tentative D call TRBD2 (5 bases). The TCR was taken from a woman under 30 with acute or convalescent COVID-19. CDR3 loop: CASSLTTSGYEQFF. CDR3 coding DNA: TGTGCCAGCAGCCTAACCACTAGTGGCTATGAGCAGTTCTTC.